A selection of T cell receptor beta chains follows, all from one sample in a study of tissue T cells after allogeneic stem cell transplantation. Sequencing used immunoSEQ multiplex PCR; TCRdb keeps in-frame clones, though not all of them. The repertoire holds roughly 25,000 clones, around 67% seen once, with less than 8.5% in the top ten. This sample comprised tissue from the ileum, obtained at autopsy. Receptors originate from a female donor over 55 with lung cancer. CDR3s include the opening cysteine and the closing phenylalanine or tryptophan. A D gene is named only where the DNA matches it firmly. Clone size is given for some rows only: seen once, a few or many times, or a class if the clone is expanded.

d_gene | j_gene | abundance | v_gene | CDR3nt | CDR3aa
. | TRBJ2-2 | . | TRBV3-1/TRBV3-2 | TGTGCCAGCAGCCCTGTAGGTGTTATCACCGGGGAGCTGTTTTTT | CASSPVGVITGELFF
. | TRBJ1-3 | once | TRBV5-1 | TGCGCCAGCAGCTTGGAACACCTCTCTGGAAACACCATATATTTT | CASSLEHLSGNTIYF
TRBD2 | TRBJ2-3 | once | TRBV2 | TGTGCCAGCAGCTCTTCTAGCGGGGTGGATACGCAGTATTTT | CASSSSSGVDTQYF
. | TRBJ1-2 | . | TRBV7-9 | TGTGCCAGCAGCTTCTTCGGGGATGAATTTAACTATGGCTACACCTTC | CASSFFGDEFNYGYTF
. | TRBJ2-1 | . | TRBV2 | TGTGCCAGCAGGAGCCCAGAGCCTTACAATGAGCAGTTCTTC | CASRSPEPYNEQFF
. | TRBJ1-4 | . | TRBV11-1 | TGTGCCAGCAGCGTAATCGGTGGAGTTAATGAAAAACTGTTTTTT | CASSVIGGVNEKLFF
. | TRBJ2-7 | . | TRBV9 | TGTGCCAGCAGCCCTCGGACCGATACCTACGAGCAGTACTTC | CASSPRTDTYEQYF
. | TRBJ2-7 | . | TRBV5-5 | TGTGCCAGCAGCTCAAGGGACTACGAGCAGTACTTC | CASSSRDYEQYF
TRBD1 | TRBJ1-2 | . | TRBV28 | TGTGCCAGCAGTTTAAAGACAGGGCACGGCTACACCTTC | CASSLKTGHGYTF
TRBD1 | TRBJ2-2 | . | TRBV6-5 | TGTGCCAGCAGGGTGGACAGGGGGTACACCGGGGAGCTGTTTTTT | CASRVDRGYTGELFF
TRBD2 | TRBJ2-3 | . | TRBV6-5 | TGTGCCAGCAGGGGGACTAGGGCCCCCACAGATACGCAGTATTTT | CASRGTRAPTDTQYF
TRBD1 | TRBJ1-2 | . | TRBV19 | TGTGCCAGTGGGGACAGGGGGCTGATGCGCTACACCTTC | CASGDRGLMRYTF
. | TRBJ2-5 | . | TRBV18 | TGTGCCAGCTCAACAGGACTCCTTCTTGAGACCCAGTACTTC | CASSTGLLLETQYF
. | TRBJ1-2 | . | TRBV5-5 | TGTGCCAGCAGCCCGGTAGGCAACTATGGCTACACCTTC | CASSPVGNYGYTF
. | TRBJ1-2 | . | TRBV27 | TGTGCCAGCAGTTTACAGGGGTACTATGGCTACACCTTC | CASSLQGYYGYTF
. | TRBJ1-2 | . | TRBV7-2 | TGTGCCAGCAGCTTAGTCATCTGGGGAGCTAACTATGGCTACACCTTC | CASSLVIWGANYGYTF
. | TRBJ2-7 | . | TRBV11-3 | TGTGCCAGCAGCGATCGACAGAGATCCTACGAGCAGTACTTC | CASSDRQRSYEQYF
. | TRBJ1-6 | few | TRBV27 | TGTGCCAGCAGCTTACAGGGACTTAATTCACCCCTCCACTTT | CASSLQGLNSPLHF
TRBD1 | TRBJ2-7 | . | TRBV5-1 | TGCGCCAGCAGCTCGCCGGGACAGGGAAGGTGGGAGCAGTACTTC | CASSSPGQGRWEQYF
. | TRBJ2-2 | . | TRBV7-9 | TGTGCCAGCAGCACCGAGTCGGAGCTGTTTTTT | CASSTESELFF
TRBD1 | TRBJ2-1 | . | TRBV30 | TGTGCCTGGAGTCCGACAGGGTTCCTATACAATGAGCAGTTCTTC | CAWSPTGFLYNEQFF
. | TRBJ1-1 | few | TRBV30 | TGTGCCTGGAGACCGCCGGGACCTAGAGCTTTCTTT | CAWRPPGPRAFF
TRBD1 | TRBJ2-2 | once | TRBV14 | TGTGCCAGCAGCCCAGACTATTTCCGGACAGGGTTGAACACCGGGGAGCTGTTTTTT | CASSPDYFRTGLNTGELFF
TRBD1 | TRBJ2-1 | . | TRBV5-1 | TGCGCCAGCAGCCTAGGACAGGTTTACAATGAGCAGTTCTTC | CASSLGQVYNEQFF
TRBD1 | TRBJ1-5 | . | TRBV5-5 | TGTGCCAGCAGCTTGCTCGGGACAGGGCTTATGAATCAGCCCCAGCATTTT | CASSLLGTGLMNQPQHF
TRBD1 | TRBJ1-4 | . | TRBV13 | TGTGCCAGCAGCACAGGGACAGGGGGCCGTGAAAAACTGTTTTTT | CASSTGTGGREKLFF
TRBD2 | TRBJ2-1 | . | TRBV28 | TGTGCCAGCAGCTTAAATAGCGGGGGTATCTACAATGAGCAGTTCTTC | CASSLNSGGIYNEQFF
. | TRBJ1-5 | . | TRBV18 | TGTGCCAGCTCACCAGCCGGGGTTGTGAATAGCAATCAGCCCCAGCATTTT | CASSPAGVVNSNQPQHF
. | TRBJ1-2 | . | TRBV6-1 | TGTGCCAGCAGTGAGGTTGTGGCAGGAAAGGACTATGGCTACACCTTC | CASSEVVAGKDYGYTF
. | TRBJ2-7 | . | TRBV7-9 | TGTGCCAGCAGCTTAGTTTCCGGCAGCTCCTACGAGCAGTACTTC | CASSLVSGSSYEQYF
TRBD2 | TRBJ2-1 | . | TRBV27 | TGTGCCAGCAGTTTAGCGGGAGACCCCTCCTACAATGAGCAGTTCTTC | CASSLAGDPSYNEQFF
. | TRBJ1-2 | . | TRBV19 | TGTGCCAGTGTAGACGGCGGCTATGGCTACACCTTC | CASVDGGYGYTF
TRBD1 | TRBJ1-1 | once | TRBV7-2 | TGTGCCAGCAGTCCACAGGGGTTCACTGAAGCTTTCTTT | CASSPQGFTEAFF